Sequencing of this T cell receptor beta chain was carried out in a study of human T cells and chemical hapten exposure. TCRdb analysed the RACE reads with MiXCR anew, one entry per CDR3 protein. The table lists about 82,000 distinct CDR3 sequences, over 10% of them singletons. Time point defined: patch test 3, about 24 weeks after DPC sensitization. Described treatment: therapeutic diphenylcyclopropenone sensitization with weekly scalp DPC. This CDR3 region has 15 residues. Germline CDR1 reads DFQATT; CDR2 reads SNEGSKA (reference sequence). Trimming shortened V by 3 bases and J by 2 bases, and 14 bases separated the two germline ends.

V usage is TRBV20-1 and J usage is TRBJ2-1; D unclear. Source: whole blood, taken in connection with sensitization to the hapten diphenylcyclopropenone (DPC). The sequence was collected from a woman aged 50 to 60 with alopecia areata. Some clones in this sample may be carry-over from other donors' samples. CDR3: CSASPPGHAYNEQFF. CDR3 sequence (DNA): TGCAGTGCTAGCCCCCCCGGGCACGCCTACAATGAGCAGTTCTTC.